This entry lists 8 T cell receptor beta chains sequenced from one sample in a study of T cells in Graves' hyperthyroidism and ophthalmopathy (dated by TCRdb to between 2018 and 2020). Libraries were made using multiplex PCR. The instrument given in TCRdb is Illumina HiSeq 2000. TCR beta CDR3 regions were amplified from RNA transcripts. The TCR CDR3 was subjected to a first round of RT-PCR using the HTBI primer set and the Qiagen OneStep RT-PCR kit. The public reads were quality trimmed at Q25 with fastp and then assembled into clones with MiXCR by TCRdb, keeping productive beta chains. Rows are combined by CDR3 protein, so each entry shows the most common genes and DNA. Counted in this sample were about 560,000 distinct CDR3 sequences; approximately 15% of them appeared once. Approximately 15% of the sample rests with the top ten. The specimen sequenced was blood. Receptors originate from a woman between 35 and 50 years old with Graves' hyperthyroidism.

This clonotype came up many times. This chain uses TRBV5-1 with TRBJ2-1, with D possibly being TRBD2 (6 bases). The germline CDR1 and CDR2 sequences are SGHRS and YFSETQ. The CDR3 has 15 amino acids. V was shortened by 4 bases and J by 2 bases, with 13 bases between the two germline ends. CDR3 region: CASSQWGEPYNEQFF. As DNA, the CDR3 is TGCGCCAGCAGCCAGTGGGGGGAGCCCTACAATGAGCAGTTCTTC.

This clonotype came up many times. The genes are TRBV12-3 or TRBV12-4 and TRBJ1-2; D is unclear. The CDR3 is 12 residues long. V lost 6 bases and J lost 3, with 8 bases in between. The CDR3 loop reads CASSPLYYGYTF. The CDR3 nucleotides are TGTGCCAGCAGCCCCCTATACTATGGCTACACCTTC.

This clonotype was recorded at least ten times. The chain employs TRBV5-6 and TRBJ2-3, with a possible D match to TRBD1 (6 bases). The CDR3 extends over 15 amino acids. In germline, CDR1 is SGHDT, CDR2 YYEEEE. The germline V and J ends were trimmed by 4 bases and 0 bases, with 12 bases remaining between them. CDR3 coding DNA: TGTGCCAGCAGCGCAGGACAGAAGAGCACAGATACGCAGTATTTT. Its protein product is CASSAGQKSTDTQYF.

Here the CDR3 reads CATSDLGTANNEQFF. The CDR3 coding sequence is TGTGCCACCAGTGACCTCGGGACAGCAAACAATGAGCAGTTCTTC. The rearrangement links TRBV24-1 to TRBJ2-1; the match to TRBD1 covers 7 bases. V trimming: 4 bases; J trimming: 5 bases; junction bases outside the gene matches: 7. The length of the CDR3 is 15 residues. Germline loops: CDR1 KGHDR, CDR2 SFDVKD.

This clonotype came up a few times. The gene calls are TRBV19 and TRBJ2-3, with 10 nucleotides matching TRBD2. Germline V gene sequence: CDR1 LNHDA, CDR2 SQIVND (reference sequence). J gave up 2 bases and V 2 bases, and 4 bases lay outside the gene matches. This CDR3 has 16 residues. The CDR3 coding sequence is TGTGCCAGTAGTATAAGGACTAGCGGCTTCACAGATACGCAGTATTTT. This codes for CASSIRTSGFTDTQYF. The whole variable domain, remainder taken from reference TRBV19 and TRBJ2-3, is DGGITQSPKYLFRKEGQNVTLSCEQNLNHDAMYWYRQDPGQGLRLIYYSQIVNDFQKGDIAEGYSVSREKKESFPLTVTSAQKNPTAFYLCASSIRTSGFTDTQYFGPGTRLTVL.

There are many counts of this clonotype. The chain is built from TRBV19 and TRBJ2-7, with D hard to call. The CDR3 is 16 residues long. V dropped 3 bases and J dropped 0 bases, with 15 bases sitting between them. Germline CDR1 LNHDA, CDR2 SQIVND (reference sequence). The CDR3 sequence is CASSIWAGDSSYEQYF. The CDR3 bases are TGTGCCAGTAGTATCTGGGCAGGAGATAGCTCCTACGAGCAGTACTTC.

This clonotype was recorded at least ten times. The chain joins TRBV28 to TRBJ1-2; tentatively, D is TRBD1 (5 bases). The CDR3 sequence is 15 residues long. V gave up 6 bases and J gave up 4 bases, with 18 bases separating them. Germline assignment: CDR1 MDHEN and CDR2 SYDVKM. In DNA, the CDR3 is TGTGCCAGCAGCTTGGCGGGCAGGGAATTCTATGGCTACACCTTC. Its translation: CASSLAGREFYGYTF.

CDR3 sequence reads: CASSRGPQEELFF. In DNA form, the CDR3 reads TGTGCCAGCAGCCGGGGACCGCAAGAGGAGCTGTTTTTT. V and J are TRBV5-5 and TRBJ2-2, with D perhaps assigned TRBD1 or TRBD2 (5 bases each). There are 13 residues in the CDR3. Germline V lookup: CDR1 SGHKS, CDR2 YYEKEE (reference sequence). V lost 4 bases to trimming and J lost 10 bases, with 14 bases between them.